A selection of T cell receptor beta chains follows, all from one sample in a study of metastatic and nonmetastatic thyroid tumors. TCRdb re-clonotyped the PCR reads through MiXCR. The profile covers tens of thousands of clones, with 20% appearing a single time and roughly 4.3% taken by the ten largest. The material sequenced was adjacent normal tissue. These receptors originate from a female donor with papillary thyroid cancer or a benign thyroid nodule (not recorded which). Some clones in this sample may be carry-over from other donors' samples. CDR3s include the opening cysteine and the closing phenylalanine or tryptophan. A D gene is named only where the DNA matches it firmly. Clone size, where shown, is once, few, many, or a class for clones that have expanded.

size | D | J | V | DNA | CDR3
NA | NA | TRBJ2-1 | TRBV27 | TGTGCCAGCCTAACAGGGTCAAACTACAATGAGCAGTTCTTC | CASLTGSNYNEQFF
once | NA | TRBJ2-7 | TRBV30 | TGTGCCTACTCTCCTGGGACCTACGAGCAGTACTTC | CAYSPGTYEQYF
once | NA | TRBJ2-7 | TRBV5-1 | TGCGCCAGCAGCTTTAGACAGGGTGTGGGACTCTACGAGCATTACTTC | CASSFRQGVGLYEHYF
many | TRBD1 | TRBJ1-2 | TRBV5-1 | TGCGCCAGCAGCGACGGACAGGGATTTTCCTATGGCTACACCTTC | CASSDGQGFSYGYTF
NA | NA | TRBJ2-1 | TRBV6-4 | TGTGCCAGGAGTTCACACGGGAATGAGCAGTTCTTC | CARSSHGNEQFF
NA | TRBD1 | TRBJ2-3 | TRBV5-1 | TGCCCCAGCAGTAGTTACAGGGGGTCGGCAGATACGCAATATTTT | CPSSSYRGSADTQYF
many | NA | TRBJ2-5 | TRBV15 | TGTGCCACCAGACGGGTGGCAGGGGAGGAGACCCAGTACTTC | CATRRVAGEETQYF
NA | NA | TRBJ1-1 | TRBV30 | TGTGCCTGGAGTGCGGGGAGGATGGACGCTGAAGCTTTCTTT | CAWSAGRMDAEAFF
many | NA | TRBJ1-1 | TRBV10-3 | TGTGCCATCAGTCCGGGACACCGACTCATGAACACTGAAGCTTTCTTT | CAISPGHRLMNTEAFF
many | NA | TRBJ1-1 | TRBV30 | TGTGCCTGGAGGGACTGGGGCATCATGAACACTGAAGCTTTCTTT | CAWRDWGIMNTEAFF
few | NA | TRBJ2-2 | TRBV11-2 | TGTGCCAGCAGCCCGCCGGCGACCCGTGGGTCCCGGGAGCTGTTTTTT | CASSPPATRGSRELFF
many | TRBD2 | TRBJ2-7 | TRBV4-2 | TGTGCCAGCAGCTCTAGCGGGAGCAGGGAGCAGTACTTC | CASSSSGSREQYF
NA | NA | TRBJ2-5 | TRBV7-8 | TGTGCCAGCAGCCCCCTGGCAGGGGTGGGGGGAGAGACCCAGTACTTC | CASSPLAGVGGETQYF
many | TRBD1 | TRBJ1-1 | TRBV20-1 | TGCAGTGCCTTTAGGGCAGGGACAGATTTTTCCGCTTTCTTT | CSAFRAGTDFSAFF
many | NA | TRBJ1-3 | TRBV3-1 | TGTGCCAGCAGCCTCGGGCCCGACTCTGGAAACACCATATATTTT | CASSLGPDSGNTIYF
medium-sized | NA | TRBJ2-1 | TRBV24-1 | TGTGCCACCAGTGAAAGAGGCGATGAGCAGTTCTTC | CATSERGDEQFF
NA | NA | TRBJ2-6 | TRBV7-2 | TGTGCCAGCAGCTTAGCGGGGGCTTCGGGGGCCAACGTCCTGACTTTC | CASSLAGASGANVLTF
many | TRBD1 | TRBJ1-2 | TRBV19 | TGTGCCAGTAGCGCCCCAGGGGGCACCTATGGCTACACCTTC | CASSAPGGTYGYTF
NA | TRBD1 | TRBJ1-2 | TRBV19 | TGTGCCAGTAGTATACTATCCGGACAGGGGTATTCCTCCTACTATGGCTACACCTTC | CASSILSGQGYSSYYGYTF
NA | TRBD1 | TRBJ1-5 | TRBV2 | TGTGCCAGCAGTTCAGGGGGCGGGGGAGGTCAGCCCCAGCATTTT | CASSSGGGGGQPQHF
NA | NA | TRBJ2-2 | TRBV6-1 | TGTGCCAGCAGAGGCGGTGCCGCGAACACCGGTGAGCTGTTTTTT | CASRGGAANTGELFF
many | NA | TRBJ2-3 | TRBV10-2 | TGCGCCAGCGGATACACAGATACGCAGTATTTT | CASGYTDTQYF
many | TRBD2 | TRBJ2-3 | TRBV6-5 | TGTGCCAGCACACCAGAGGGTAGCGGGAGGTGGACAGATACGCAGTATTTT | CASTPEGSGRWTDTQYF
medium-sized | TRBD1 | TRBJ1-2 | TRBV19 | TGTGCCAGTAGCTCCGGGACAGGGATTGGTGGCTACACCTTC | CASSSGTGIGGYTF
NA | TRBD2 | TRBJ2-1 | TRBV14 | TGTGCCCCCAGCCAAGACTCCCAGCGGGAGTTAGGGTCCTACAATGAGCAGTTCTTC | CAPSQDSQRELGSYNEQFF
NA | TRBD1 | TRBJ2-3 | TRBV27 | TGTGCCAGCAGCCTAGGGACAGGGGGCTCAGACACACAGTATTTT | CASSLGTGGSDTQYF
few | TRBD2 | TRBJ2-1 | TRBV27 | TGTGCCAGCAGTCCCGCAACGGGACTAGCGTCCTACAATGAGCAGTTCTTC | CASSPATGLASYNEQFF
medium-sized | NA | TRBJ2-1 | TRBV27 | TGTGCCAGCGGAGGCCTCCGGACTCCGTGGGGCAATGAGCAGTTCTTC | CASGGLRTPWGNEQFF
medium-sized | TRBD2 | TRBJ2-7 | TRBV20-1 | TGCAGTGCTGTGACTAGCGGGAGGCCTGAGCAGTACTTC | CSAVTSGRPEQYF
NA | NA | TRBJ2-1 | TRBV7-2 | TGTGCCAGCAGCTTAGTGGAGGGAGGCAATGAGCAGTTCTTC | CASSLVEGGNEQFF
many | NA | TRBJ2-1 | TRBV20-1 | TGCAGTGCTAGAGCTGGGGCTTCCGCCGGGCTAGCGGCTAGGGGGAAGCAGTTCTTC | CSARAGASAGLAARGKQFF
NA | NA | TRBJ1-1 | TRBV5-6 | TGTGCCAGCAGCCCACAGGATGGGGTGAACACTGAAGCTTTCTTT | CASSPQDGVNTEAFF
many | NA | TRBJ2-5 | TRBV4-1 | TGCGCCAGCAGCCAATCCCATCTGGGTATTGAGGAGACCCAGTACTTC | CASSQSHLGIEETQYF
many | TRBD2 | TRBJ2-1 | TRBV7-6 | TGTGCCAGCAGCCGGGACTACCTCAACAATGAGCAGTTCTTC | CASSRDYLNNEQFF
few | TRBD1 | TRBJ1-1 | TRBV28 | TGTGCCAGCAGTGGACAGGGGGTTAACACTGAATCTTTCTTT | CASSGQGVNTESFF
many | NA | TRBJ1-1 | TRBV3-1 | TGTGCCAGCAGCTCAATTACACGGGTCGGGGGGCGCGGAACTGAAGCTTTCTTT | CASSSITRVGGRGTEAFF
many | TRBD2 | TRBJ2-4 | TRBV3-1 | TGTGCCAGCAGCCAAGCTAGCGGCAAAAACATTCAGTACTTC | CASSQASGKNIQYF
medium-sized | NA | TRBJ2-7 | TRBV28 | TGTGCCACCCAACACGTAGACAGTACCTACGAGCAGTACTTC | CATQHVDSTYEQYF
few | NA | TRBJ2-3 | TRBV7-3 | TGTGCCAGCAGCTTCACAGTGATCCCAGATACGCAGTATTTT | CASSFTVIPDTQYF
NA | TRBD1 | TRBJ2-7 | TRBV6-2/TRBV6-3 | TGTGCCAGCAGTTACCCGGGACAGGGGTCGAGGGAGCAGTACTTC | CASSYPGQGSREQYF
many | TRBD1 | TRBJ1-3 | TRBV7-9 | TGTGCCAGCAGCTATGACAGGGCCTCTGGAAACACCATATATTTT | CASSYDRASGNTIYF
many | NA | TRBJ1-1 | TRBV10-3 | TGTGCCATCAGTGAGAAAGCGTCCATGAACACTGAAGCTTTCTTT | CAISEKASMNTEAFF
few | NA | TRBJ1-2 | TRBV5-4 | TGTGCCAGCAGCTTGGGCAGTAATAACTATGGCTACACCTTC | CASSLGSNNYGYTF
many | NA | TRBJ1-4 | TRBV4-1 | TGCGCCAGCACCCTTGGACAGCTTAATGAAAAACTGTTTTTT | CASTLGQLNEKLFF
few | NA | TRBJ1-1 | TRBV19 | TGTGCCAGTAGTACCGAGGTCAGGACTGAAGCTTTCTTT | CASSTEVRTEAFF
many | NA | TRBJ1-1 | TRBV24-1 | TGTGCCACCAGTGATTCTGACGTCACTGAAGCTTTCTTT | CATSDSDVTEAFF
many | NA | TRBJ2-5 | TRBV7-9 | TGTGCCAGCAGCTGGGGGTTCGAAGGGTCCCAGTACTTC | CASSWGFEGSQYF
medium-sized | TRBD1 | TRBJ2-6 | TRBV6-2/TRBV6-3 | TGTGCCAGCAGTCACCGGGACAGGGGGCTATATGGGGCCAACGTCCTGACTTTC | CASSHRDRGLYGANVLTF
NA | TRBD2 | TRBJ2-7 | TRBV5-1 | TGCGCCAGCAGCTCGACTAGCGGGAGCTACGAGCAGTACTTC | CASSSTSGSYEQYF
medium-sized | NA | TRBJ2-1 | TRBV6-2/TRBV6-3 | TGTGCCACTTGCTCTAGAACGTACTACAATGAGCAGTTCTTC | CATCSRTYYNEQFF
NA | TRBD2 | TRBJ2-7 | TRBV13 | TGTGCCAGCAGCCCCGAAGGGACTAGCGGGAGCTACGAGCAGTACTTC | CASSPEGTSGSYEQYF
many | TRBD2 | TRBJ2-3 | TRBV7-3 | TGTGCCAGCAGCATCGGACTAGCGGGAGCCGCGGATACGCAGTATTTT | CASSIGLAGAADTQYF
NA | TRBD2 | TRBJ2-7 | TRBV7-6 | TGTGCCAGCAGCTTAGATGGTAGCGGGGACGAGCAGTACTTC | CASSLDGSGDEQYF
many | NA | TRBJ2-3 | TRBV28 | TGTGCCAGCAGCCTCCCGCCAGATACGCAGTATTTT | CASSLPPDTQYF
NA | TRBD2 | TRBJ2-1 | TRBV19 | TGTGCCAGCGCGGGACTAGAGGACAATGAGCAGTTCTTC | CASAGLEDNEQFF